The entry that follows covers one TCR beta chain sequence. Sequencing was performed with immunoSEQ multiplex PCR; in TCRdb, only in-frame clones are kept and a portion is missing. The repertoire includes 300,000 to 350,000 clones, 85% to 90% of them detected once, and over 0.9% sits in the top ten. The data originate from a study of blood T cell repertoires in COVID-19. Study information: From T cells, B-cell-depleted T cells, or PBMCs came the material, which was cDNA or gDNA.

This CDR3 is built from 17 residues. CDR1 is SGHNT and CDR2 is YENEEA in the germline V gene. V was shortened by 0 bases and J by 6 bases, with 18 bases between the two germline ends. Participants came from about two dozen US areas, aged roughly 18 to 95 years. In assigning cohorts, the study relied on participant-reported clinical history. Up to 2 weeks before entering the study, exposed participants had met a COVID-19 case. Input material: PBMCs or T cells enriched from blood (not recorded which). J is TRBJ2-1 and V is TRBV11-3, with D perhaps TRBD1 (6 bases). This clonotype was obtained from a woman in her thirties who had been exposed to COVID-19. CDR3 coding DNA: TGTGCCAGCAGCTTAGAGACAGGCCGTTGGGGTGGCAATGAGCAGTTCTTC. Translating gives CASSLETGRWGGNEQFF.